The source of this TCR beta chain is a study of read filtering for tumor transcriptome and immune sequencing. Study-level information: The cohort had over 16 men and 14 women aged about 45 to 90, mean roughly 70 years.

The germline V and J ends were trimmed by 6 bases and 5 bases, with 16 bases remaining between them. The CDR3 contains 14 residues. This library used roughly 430 ng RNA and molecular barcoded adaptors spanning alpha/delta and beta/gamma chains. Via MiXCR, TCRdb re-called the reads, giving one row per CDR3 protein. The sample has about 130,000 distinct CDR3 sequences; 10% to 15% are singletons. This clonotype has more than one count but fewer than ten. The chain uses TRBV12-3 or TRBV12-4 and TRBJ2-5, with D possibly TRBD2 on 6 matching bases. Sequenced sample: a population of CD138-negative cells sorted from bone marrow. The sequence was collected from a donor at least 40 years old with multiple myeloma. This CDR3 is CASRPAGGGETQYF. In DNA, the CDR3 is TGTGCCAGCAGACCGGCTGGCGGAGGGGAGACCCAGTACTTC.